The 14 T cell receptor beta chains given below trace back to one sample, sequenced in a study of cytomegalovirus exposure and HLA in healthy donors. With 60 Vbeta and 13 Jbeta primers, the PCR was carried out. This table comes from immunoSEQ multiplex PCR, and its TCRdb copy is limited to in-frame clones, with some not included. The sample lists over 110,000 clones; 75% to 80% were seen once. Sequences were obtained from PBMCs. These receptors all come from a woman between 18 and 30 years old in good health and CMV-seropositive.

V gene TRBV19 combines with J gene TRBJ1-1; TRBD1 matches at 7 bases. Germline lookup yields CDR1 LNHDA and CDR2 SQIVND (reference sequence). The CDR3 has 14 amino acids. V dropped 4 bases and J dropped 4; count of bases not matched to a gene: 6. This chain's CDR3 is CASSTAGGSTEAFF. In DNA, the CDR3 is TGTGCCAGTAGTACCGCAGGGGGGAGCACTGAAGCTTTCTTT.

The chain links TRBV2 to TRBJ2-3; 13 bases align to TRBD2. Trimming removed 3 bases from V and 3 bases from J; junction bases left unmatched: 9. Germline loops: CDR1 SNHLY, CDR2 FYNNEI. The CDR3 has 18 amino acids. In DNA, the CDR3 is TGTGCCAGCAGTGATTCCGGGACTAGCGGGGTTCGGACAGATACGCAGTATTTT. Protein: CASSDSGTSGVRTDTQYF.

A few counts support this clone. This sequence joins TRBV6-5 and TRBJ1-2; 9 bases are shared with TRBD1. With V trimmed by 3 bases and J by 8 bases, 4 bases remained unmatched. The CDR3 has 13 residues. Germline V gene data show CDR1 as MNHEY and CDR2 as SVGAGI. CDR3 residues: CASSYNRGHGYTF. The CDR3 DNA sequence: TGTGCCAGCAGTTATAACAGGGGGCACGGCTACACCTTC.

The chain uses TRBV5-8 and TRBJ2-2; maybe TRBD1 (5 bases). CDR1 and CDR2 (germline): SGHTS, YDEGEE. Trimming stripped 2 bases from V and 6 bases from J, with 14 bases between. The CDR3 is 15 residues long. The CDR3 loop reads CASSFSSGQPGELFF. CDR3 DNA: TGTGCCAGCAGCTTTTCAAGTGGACAACCCGGGGAGCTGTTTTTT.

The rearrangement joins TRBV18 to TRBJ1-5, with 8 bases aligning to TRBD1. Trimming took 3 bases from V and 2 from J; bases not matched to a gene: 6. The CDR3 consists of 16 residues. Germline V gene lookup returns CDR1 KGHSH and CDR2 LQKENI. The CDR3 loop reads CASSPRTGYRNQPQHF. The DNA for the CDR3 is TGTGCCAGCTCACCGCGGACAGGGTACCGCAATCAGCCCCAGCATTTT.

This clone was detected a few times. The rearrangement uses TRBV14 and TRBJ2-7; 9 positions match TRBD1. This CDR3 spans 15 amino acids. Germline V gene data show CDR1 as SGHDN and CDR2 as FVKESK. V lost 3 bases, J lost 2 bases, and 5 bases stayed unmatched. The CDR3 sequence is CASSHKTGGTYEQYF. The CDR3 region has the DNA TGTGCCAGCAGCCATAAGACAGGGGGAACCTACGAGCAGTACTTC.

The V call is TRBV6-1, the J call TRBJ1-1; no definite D call. The CDR3 runs 12 residues. Trimming took 0 bases from V and 7 from J, leaving 6 bases between them. CDR1 is MNHNS and CDR2 is SASEGT in the germline V gene. The CDR3 DNA reads TGTGCCAGCAGTGAAGCGGCAGGTGAAGCTTTCTTT. It translates to CASSEAAGEAFF.

The rearrangement uses TRBV6-5 and TRBJ2-5; TRBD1 matches 8 bases. This CDR3 comprises 13 residues. V gave up 6 bases and J gave up 4 bases; unmatched junction bases: 4. Germline values: CDR1 MNHEY, CDR2 SVGAGI. The CDR3 sequence: CASRDRDTETQYF. CDR3 in DNA: TGTGCCAGCAGGGACAGGGATACAGAGACCCAGTACTTC.

This chain joins TRBV6-1 and TRBJ2-1, with a weak D call TRBD1 (6 bases). The length of the CDR3 is 15 residues. Germline-derived CDR1 and CDR2 are MNHNS and SASEGT. Trimming cost V 5 bases and J 4 bases, with 15 bases left between them. The CDR3 nucleotides read TGTGCCAGCAGTCCCTCCGGGACATCTTACAATGAGCAGTTCTTC. It encodes CASSPSGTSYNEQFF.

The rearrangement uses TRBV18 and TRBJ2-2; D perhaps matches TRBD1 (6 bases). V was shortened by 3 bases and J by 4 bases, with 21 bases between the two germline ends. The CDR3 totals 18 residues. The germline V gene encodes CDR1 KGHSH and CDR2 LQKENI. The CDR3 DNA sequence: TGTGCCAGCTCACCGCTCAAAGACAGGTCCAGGCTCACCGGGGAGCTGTTTTTT. As protein: CASSPLKDRSRLTGELFF.

This sequence joins TRBV2 and TRBJ2-7; TRBD1 agrees at 8 bases. V dropped 3 bases and J dropped 2; count of bases not matched to a gene: 9. The germline CDR1 and CDR2 sequences are SNHLY and FYNNEI. CDR3 length: 16 amino acids. The CDR3 nucleotides are TGTGCCAGCAGTGATATGCTGACAGGGGCTACCTACGAGCAGTACTTC. It codes for CASSDMLTGATYEQYF.

This sequence joins TRBV29-1 and TRBJ2-7; TRBD1 might be the D (5 bases). This CDR3 has 12 amino acids. V gave up 4 bases and J gave up 7 bases, with 14 bases separating them. CDR1 SQVTM and CDR2 ANQGSEA come from the germline V gene. CDR3 sequence: CSVGQPFGEQYF. As DNA, the CDR3 is TGCAGCGTTGGACAGCCTTTTGGGGAGCAGTACTTC.

The V gene is TRBV7-4, the J gene TRBJ1-4; D gene ambiguous. Deletions cut 7 bases from V and 0 bases from J, with 18 bases between. CDR1 is SGHVT and CDR2 is SQSDAQ in the germline V gene. There are 17 residues in the CDR3. CDR3 protein: CASNPHQPATTNEKLFF. CDR3 nucleotide sequence: TGTGCCAGCAACCCCCATCAACCCGCTACAACTAATGAAAAACTGTTTTTT. The complete variable domain, with remaining parts taken from reference TRBV7-4 and TRBJ1-4, reads GAGVSQSPRYKVAKRGRDVALRCDSISGHVTLYWYRQTLGQGSEVLTYSQSDAQRDKSGRPSGRFSAERPERSVSTLKIQRTEQGDSAVYLCASNPHQPATTNEKLFFGSGTQLSVL.

The chain is built from TRBV6-4 and TRBJ2-3; 12 bases map to TRBD2. J was trimmed by 6 bases and V by 4 bases; bases with no gene match: 2. CDR1 and CDR2 from the germline V gene are MRHNA and SNTAGT. The CDR3 contains 14 residues. The chain's CDR3 is CASSASGGADTQYF. The CDR3 DNA reads TGTGCCAGCAGTGCTAGCGGGGGGGCCGATACGCAGTATTTT.